Each of the 10 T cell receptor beta chains below was sequenced from the same sample in a study of control samples from healthy donors and cancer patients (dated by TCRdb to about 2020). The method behind the library was the immunoSEQ multiplex PCR assay. Entries here come from immuneACCESS through TCRdb and include only in-frame sequences with V and J called. Some clones fail to appear in such tables; in the studies checked, an unresolved V gene covers under half of the shortfall, and the cause of the remainder is unknown. This sample comprises roughly 220,000 clones, about 93% of them detected only once. The ten top clones hold about 1.6% of the sample. The material sequenced was blood. The source is a man aged 45-65 years in good health.

The chain joins TRBV2 to TRBJ1-6, with D uncertain. Germline CDR1 reads SNHLY; CDR2 reads FYNNEI. This CDR3 spans 16 amino acids. V lost 2 bases and J lost 6, with 14 bases in between. CDR3 sequence: CASSEFASNGNSPLHF. The CDR3 coding sequence is TGTGCCAGCAGTGAATTTGCCTCGAATGGTAATTCACCCCTCCACTTT.

In its sample, this clone was seen once. J is TRBJ1-6 and V is TRBV19; 9 bases line up with TRBD1. The CDR3 is 16 amino acids. V gave up 7 bases and J gave up 6 bases; unmatched junction bases: 10. The germline V gene has CDR1 LNHDA and CDR2 SQIVND (reference sequence). The CDR3 here is CASTPQSTGGNSPLHF. The CDR3 bases are TGTGCCAGTACTCCCCAGTCGACAGGGGGTAATTCACCCCTCCACTTT.

The chain links TRBV6-5 to TRBJ2-3; D remains ambiguous. The CDR3 is 14 residues long. The V and J ends lost 2 bases and 7 bases respectively, with 13 bases between them. CDR1 and CDR2 from the germline V gene are MNHEY and SVGAGI. The CDR3 nucleotides read TGTGCCAGCAGTTACCCAGATCATGCGAATACGCAGTATTTT. Translated: CASSYPDHANTQYF.

This chain links TRBV2 with TRBJ1-5; D is unclear. CDR1 is SNHLY and CDR2 is FYNNEI in the germline V gene. The CDR3 is 15 amino acids. Trimming took 1 base from V and 3 from J, leaving 10 bases between them. In DNA, the CDR3 is TGTGCCAGCAGTGAAGAGATGGGCCCCAATCAGCCCCAGCATTTT. This translates into CASSEEMGPNQPQHF. Variable domain in full (rest from reference TRBV2 and TRBJ1-5): EPEVTQTPSHQVTQMGQEVILRCVPISNHLYFYWYRQILGQKVEFLVSFYNNEISEKSEIFDDQFSVERPDGSNFTLKIRSTKLEDSAMYFCASSEEMGPNQPQHFGDGTRLSIL.

This clone occurred a few times. The chain carries TRBV3-1 (or the pseudogene TRBV3-2) and TRBJ1-4; the D is unclear. Trimming pared 3 bases from V and 0 bases from J, leaving 5 bases between. The CDR3 has 14 amino acids. Per the germline V gene, CDR1 is LGHDT and CDR2 is YNNKEL (reference sequence). CDR3 amino acids: CASSQRTTNEKLFF. The CDR3 region has the DNA TGTGCCAGCAGCCAGAGGACAACTAATGAAAAACTGTTTTTT.

Details on this clone: The same CDR3 can be traced to other DNA sequences in this sample. CDR3 residues: CASSVGGGEDTQYF. The CDR3 DNA follows: TGTGCCAGCAGCGTAGGTGGGGGGGAAGATACGCAGTATTTT. This sequence joins TRBV9 and TRBJ2-3, with 7 nucleotides matching TRBD2. The V segment lost 0 bases and the J segment 5 bases; nucleotides outside the gene matches: 3. The CDR3 length is 14 residues. The germline CDR1 and CDR2 sequences are SGDLS and YYNGEE.

The genes are TRBV25-1 and TRBJ2-7; 8 bases map to TRBD1. The germline V gene has CDR1 MGHDK and CDR2 SYGVNS. The length of the CDR3 is 16 residues. After removal of 3 bases from V and 3 bases from J, the junction contained 10 bases not matched to a gene. The chain's CDR3 is CASSDRQGNPLYEQYV. For the CDR3, the DNA is TGTGCCAGCAGTGATAGACAGGGGAACCCTCTCTACGAGCAGTACGTC.

V and J are TRBV5-1 and TRBJ2-2, with D maybe TRBD2 (5 bases). This CDR3 has 15 amino acids. Germline V CDR1 and CDR2: SGHRS, YFSETQ. The V gene lost 0 bases and the J gene lost 6 bases, with 12 bases spanning the gap. This CDR3 reads CASSLGETTAGELFF. Here the CDR3 DNA reads TGCGCCAGCAGCTTGGGGGAGACCACAGCCGGGGAGCTGTTTTTT.

V gene TRBV4-1 combines with J gene TRBJ2-7; tentative D call: TRBD2 (6 bases). In germline, CDR1 is MGHRA, CDR2 YSYEKL. V was pared by 0 bases and J by 2 bases, with 14 bases between. This CDR3 is built from 16 residues. The CDR3 protein is CASSQDGGLSPYEQYF. CDR3 DNA sequence: TGCGCCAGCAGCCAAGACGGGGGACTTTCTCCCTACGAGCAGTACTTC.

This chain links TRBV5-1 with TRBJ1-2; no definite D call. The CDR3 runs 15 residues. Looked up from germline, CDR1 is SGHRS and CDR2 is YFSETQ. The V gene lost 0 bases and the J gene lost 0 bases, with 9 bases spanning the gap. The CDR3 DNA follows: TGCGCCAGCAGCTTGGGAGGTACCTCTAACTATGGCTACACCTTC. This sequence encodes CASSLGGTSNYGYTF.